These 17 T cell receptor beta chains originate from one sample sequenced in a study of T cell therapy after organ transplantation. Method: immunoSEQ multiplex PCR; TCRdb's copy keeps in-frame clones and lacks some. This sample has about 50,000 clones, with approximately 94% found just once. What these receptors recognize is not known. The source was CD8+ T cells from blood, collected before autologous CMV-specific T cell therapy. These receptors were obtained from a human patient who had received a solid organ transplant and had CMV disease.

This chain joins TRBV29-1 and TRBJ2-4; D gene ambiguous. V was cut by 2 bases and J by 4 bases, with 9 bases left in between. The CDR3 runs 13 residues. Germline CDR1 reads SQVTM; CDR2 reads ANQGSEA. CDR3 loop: CSVEPRLKNIQYF. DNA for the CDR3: TGCAGCGTTGAACCCAGGCTGAAAAACATTCAGTACTTC.

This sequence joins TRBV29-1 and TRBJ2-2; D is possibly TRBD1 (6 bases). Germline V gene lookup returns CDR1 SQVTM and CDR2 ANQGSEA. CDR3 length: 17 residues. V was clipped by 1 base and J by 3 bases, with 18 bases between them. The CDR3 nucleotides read TGCAGCGTTGAAGTCGGGGTTACAGGGATATACACCGGGGAGCTGTTTTTT. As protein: CSVEVGVTGIYTGELFF.

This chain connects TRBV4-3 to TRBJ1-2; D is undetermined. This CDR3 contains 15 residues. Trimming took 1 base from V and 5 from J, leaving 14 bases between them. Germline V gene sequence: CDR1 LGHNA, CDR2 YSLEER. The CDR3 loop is CASSQVGFLEYGYTF. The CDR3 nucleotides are TGCGCCAGCAGCCAAGTTGGGTTCCTAGAGTATGGCTACACCTTC.

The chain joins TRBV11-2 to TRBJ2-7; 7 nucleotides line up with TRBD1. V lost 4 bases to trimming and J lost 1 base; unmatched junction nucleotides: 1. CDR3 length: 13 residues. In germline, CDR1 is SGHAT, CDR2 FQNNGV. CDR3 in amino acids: CASSSGGSYEQYF. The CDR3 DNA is TGTGCCAGCAGCTCAGGGGGTTCCTACGAGCAGTACTTC.

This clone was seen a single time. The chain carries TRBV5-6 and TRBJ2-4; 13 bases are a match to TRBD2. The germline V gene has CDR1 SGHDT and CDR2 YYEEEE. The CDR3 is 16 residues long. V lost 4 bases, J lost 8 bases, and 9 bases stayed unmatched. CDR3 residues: CASSEWGTSGKDIQYF. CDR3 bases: TGTGCCAGCAGCGAGTGGGGGACTAGCGGGAAGGACATTCAGTACTTC.

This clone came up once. The CDR3 region is CASSQVDTGDTEAFF. The CDR3 DNA is TGTGCCAGCAGCCAAGTAGATACAGGGGACACTGAAGCTTTCTTT. The chain carries TRBV4-2 and TRBJ1-1; TRBD1 aligns across 7 bases. The V gene end was trimmed by 1 base and the J gene end by 3 bases; junction bases not matched to a gene: 5. This CDR3 is built from 15 residues. CDR1 and CDR2 from the germline V gene are LGHNA and YNFKEQ.

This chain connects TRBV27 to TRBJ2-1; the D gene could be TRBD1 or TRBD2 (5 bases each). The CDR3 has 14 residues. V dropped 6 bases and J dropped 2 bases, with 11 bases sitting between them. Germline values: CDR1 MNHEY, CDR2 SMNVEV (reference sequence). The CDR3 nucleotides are TGTGCCAGCAGGCCGGGACCAACCTACAATGAGCAGTTCTTC. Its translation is CASRPGPTYNEQFF.

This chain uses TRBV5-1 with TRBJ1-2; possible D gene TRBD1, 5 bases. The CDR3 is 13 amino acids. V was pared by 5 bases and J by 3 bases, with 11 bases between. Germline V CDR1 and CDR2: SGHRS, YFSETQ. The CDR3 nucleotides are TGCGCCAGCAGTTTGACAGAGGACTATGGCTACACCTTC. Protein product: CASSLTEDYGYTF.

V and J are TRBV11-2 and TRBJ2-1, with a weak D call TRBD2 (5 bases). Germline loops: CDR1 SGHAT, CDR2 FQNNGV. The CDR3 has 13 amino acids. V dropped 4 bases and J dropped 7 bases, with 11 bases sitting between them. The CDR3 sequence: CASSWQEGNEQFF. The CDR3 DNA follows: TGTGCCAGCAGCTGGCAAGAGGGTAATGAGCAGTTCTTC.

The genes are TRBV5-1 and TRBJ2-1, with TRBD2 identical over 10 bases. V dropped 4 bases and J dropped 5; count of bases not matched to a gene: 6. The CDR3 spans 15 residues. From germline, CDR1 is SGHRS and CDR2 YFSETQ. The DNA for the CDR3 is TGCGCCAGCAGCCATCAAGCGGGAGGGGACAATGAGCAGTTCTTC. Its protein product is CASSHQAGGDNEQFF.

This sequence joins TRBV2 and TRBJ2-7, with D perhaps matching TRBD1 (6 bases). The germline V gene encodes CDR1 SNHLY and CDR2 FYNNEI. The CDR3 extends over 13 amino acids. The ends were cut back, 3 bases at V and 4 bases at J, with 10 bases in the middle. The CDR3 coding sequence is TGTGCCAGCAGTGATACAGGGCGGTACGAGCAGTACTTC. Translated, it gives CASSDTGRYEQYF.

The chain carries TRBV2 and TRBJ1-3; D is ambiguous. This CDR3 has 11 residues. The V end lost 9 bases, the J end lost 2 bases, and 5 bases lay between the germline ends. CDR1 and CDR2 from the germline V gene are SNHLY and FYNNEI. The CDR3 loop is CARETGNTIYF. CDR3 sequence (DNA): TGTGCCAGGGAGACTGGAAACACCATATATTTT.

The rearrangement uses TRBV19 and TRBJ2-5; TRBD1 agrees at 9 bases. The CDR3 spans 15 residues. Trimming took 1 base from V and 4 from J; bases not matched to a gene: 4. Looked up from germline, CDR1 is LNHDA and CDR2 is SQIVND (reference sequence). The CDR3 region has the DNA TGTGCCAGTAGTATAGGTGACAGGGGGGGAGAGACCCAGTACTTC. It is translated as CASSIGDRGGETQYF.

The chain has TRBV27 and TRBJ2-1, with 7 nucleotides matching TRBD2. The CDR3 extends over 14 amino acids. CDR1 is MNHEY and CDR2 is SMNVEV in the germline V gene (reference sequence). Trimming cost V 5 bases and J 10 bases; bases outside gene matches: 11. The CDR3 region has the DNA TGTGCCAGCAGTCCGCCCTATTCGACTAGCGAGCAGTTCTTC. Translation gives CASSPPYSTSEQFF.

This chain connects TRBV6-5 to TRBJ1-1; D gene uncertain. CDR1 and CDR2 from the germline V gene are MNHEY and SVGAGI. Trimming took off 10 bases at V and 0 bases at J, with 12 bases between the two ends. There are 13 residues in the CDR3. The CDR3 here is CATSPGLNTEAFF. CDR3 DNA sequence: TGTGCCACCAGCCCTGGGTTGAACACTGAAGCTTTCTTT.

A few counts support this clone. This CDR3 is CASSSPGPRGETQYF. CDR3 nucleotide sequence: TGTGCCAGCAGCTCGCCGGGGCCCAGGGGGGAGACCCAGTACTTC. This chain uses TRBV5-4 with TRBJ2-5; 7 bases match TRBD1. Per germline, CDR1 SGHNT and CDR2 YYREEE (reference sequence). The CDR3 is made up of 15 amino acids. V was pared by 3 bases and J by 5 bases, with 10 bases of the junction left unmatched.

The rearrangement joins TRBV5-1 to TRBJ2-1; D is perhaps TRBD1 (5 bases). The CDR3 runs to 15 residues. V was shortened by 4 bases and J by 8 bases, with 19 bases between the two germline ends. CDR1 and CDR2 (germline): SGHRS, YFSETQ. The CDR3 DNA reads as TGCGCCAGCAGCGTCAGGGATCCCGGAAGGGATGAGCAGTTCTTC. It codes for CASSVRDPGRDEQFF. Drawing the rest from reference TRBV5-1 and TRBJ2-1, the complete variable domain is KAGVTQTPRYLIKTRGQQVTLSCSPISGHRSVSWYQQTPGQGLQFLFEYFSETQRNKGNFPGRFSGRQFSNSRSEMNVSTLELGDSALYLCASSVRDPGRDEQFFGPGTRLTVL.